This T cell receptor beta chain appears in the sequencing data of a study of metastatic and nonmetastatic thyroid tumors (dated by TCRdb to the early 2020s). Study-wide context: For patients with malignant and with benign thyroid disease, the researchers compared repertoires between peripheral blood samples and tumor or nodule tissue samples.

The CDR3 runs 16 amino acids, cysteine and phenylalanine included. Only the CDR3 DNA is retained, 48 bases long and in frame from the first base. Per the germline V gene, SGHTA is the CDR1 and FQGNSA is the CDR2. The V end gives up 5 bases and the J end 4 bases, leaving 12 bases in the junction not matched to a gene. What the authors observed across the whole study: In both blood and tumor samples, TCR beta diversity was reported to be significantly higher in malignant tumors than in benign nodules.

No treatment had been received by any patient before thyroid surgery. Patient clinical samples collected from the early 2010s to the late 2010s were retrospectively analysed using T-cell receptor beta sequencing. Remarks on this clone: Which antigen it targets is not known. No qualities accompany the bases; no much larger clone lies one base away.

Library preparation employed PCR. TCRdb records Illumina HiSeq 4000 as the sequencer. High-throughput sequencing was used to profile the CDR3 region of the TCR beta-chain in every patient. In the original analysis: The researchers built a classifier to tell apart papillary thyroid cancer patients with distant metastasis, based on CDR3 differences among clinicopathological groups. The Shannon index was used to measure repertoire diversity, and the Morisita-Horn index was used to measure how similar tumor and blood repertoires were. TCRdb handled the public reads itself, with Q25 trimming in fastp and clone calling in MiXCR, and kept productive beta chains. The V and J calls here are based on TCRdb, not the publication. In this sample the table shows some 21,000 clones, around 28% of which occur a single time. The ten largest clones capture approximately 18% of the sample.

The sequence was collected from a female donor with papillary thyroid cancer or a benign thyroid nodule (not recorded which). Some clones in this sample may be carry-over from other donors' samples. What was sequenced was blood. This sequence uses TRBV7-2 and TRBJ2-5, with TRBD1 matching 8 junction bases. The CDR3 protein is CASSLTGGQRRETQYF. The bases are TGTGCCAGCAGCCTAACAGGGGGACAGCGGCGAGAGACCCAGTACTTC.